The 10 T cell receptor beta chains below were found in one sample sequenced in a study of naive and memory T cell subsets. Study outcomes and limitations: Naive repertoires, especially CD8, held a few larger clonotypes, possibly memory cells re-expressing CD45RA.

Two oligonucleotides, mixed equimolar, formed the beta constant-region primer covering TRBC1 and TRBC2. Four rounds of PCR amplified the ligated cDNA using nested alpha and beta constant-region primers plus SP2. TCRdb used MiXCR to reprocess the UMI-ligation and nested PCR reads, holding one entry per CDR3 protein. The data show about 150,000 distinct CDR3 sequences, about 23% seen once. The antigens of these receptors remain unknown. The sequencing sample was made of naive CD4+ T cells from blood. Source of these receptors: a human donor in good health.

V usage is TRBV7-2 and J usage is TRBJ2-2; 15 positions match TRBD2. J lost 3 bases, V lost 5 bases, and 7 bases had no gene match. There are 18 residues in the CDR3. In germline, CDR1 is SGHTA, CDR2 FQGNSA. The CDR3 loop is CASSRGLAGGSYTGELFF. As DNA, the CDR3 is TGTGCCAGCAGCCGTGGACTAGCGGGAGGGTCGTACACCGGGGAGCTGTTTTTT.

In DNA form, the CDR3 reads TGCAGCGTTGGCCCAGGGACAGCGGCGGGCATGAACACTGAAGCTTTCTTT. This sequence encodes CSVGPGTAAGMNTEAFF. The chain employs TRBV29-1 and TRBJ1-1; 7 nucleotides agree with TRBD1. The V gene's germline CDR1 is SQVTM and CDR2 ANQGSEA. CDR3 size: 17 residues. V trimming: 4 bases; J trimming: 0 bases; junction bases outside the gene matches: 14.

This chain uses TRBV10-3 with TRBJ2-3; TRBD2 agrees at 12 bases. J was trimmed by 3 bases and V by 4 bases; bases with no gene match: 2. The germline V gene encodes CDR1 ENHRY and CDR2 SYGVKD. CDR3 length: 15 residues. The CDR3 coding sequence is TGTGCCATCAGTGTACTAGCGGGAGGAACAGATACGCAGTATTTT. It translates to CAISVLAGGTDTQYF.

This clonotype has just one count. The chain employs TRBV4-1 and TRBJ2-3; D remains unclear. V lost 5 bases, J lost 5 bases, and 14 bases lay in between. Per the germline V gene, CDR1 is MGHRA and CDR2 is YSYEKL. There are 14 residues in the CDR3. CDR3 amino acids: CASSYPAARDTQYF. CDR3 nucleotide sequence: TGCGCCAGCAGCTATCCCGCGGCGAGAGATACGCAGTATTTT.

The rearrangement joins TRBV27 to TRBJ2-2; D gene unclear. This CDR3 contains 14 residues. Between the trimmed V and J ends, which lost 2 bases and 2 bases, there was a span of 6 bases. From germline, CDR1 is MNHEY and CDR2 SMNVEV (reference sequence). The CDR3 sequence: CASSLGYNTGELFF. The CDR3 DNA follows: TGTGCCAGCAGTTTAGGGTATAACACCGGGGAGCTGTTTTTT.

The gene calls are TRBV11-2 and TRBJ2-3, with 9 nucleotides matching TRBD1. Losses at the gene ends were 5 bases for V and 2 bases for J; bases not matched to a gene: 5. CDR1 is SGHAT, CDR2 FQNNGV, per germline. The CDR3 is 15 amino acids. The CDR3 loop reads CASSRTGVTTDTQYF. CDR3 nucleotide sequence: TGTGCCAGCAGCCGGACAGGGGTTACCACAGATACGCAGTATTTT. The whole variable domain, remainder taken from reference TRBV11-2 and TRBJ2-3, is EAGVAQSPRYKIIEKRQSVAFWCNPISGHATLYWYQQILGQGPKLLIQFQNNGVVDDSQLPKDRFSAERLKGVDSTLKIQPAKLEDSAVYLCASSRTGVTTDTQYFGPGTRLTVL.

CDR3 loop: CSVEAAGIPRELFF. The CDR3, as DNA: TGCAGCGTTGAAGCGGCAGGGATCCCTAGGGAACTGTTTTTT. The rearrangement uses TRBV29-1 and TRBJ1-4, with a tentative D call TRBD1 (5 bases). V dropped 1 base and J dropped 12 bases, with 18 bases sitting between them. The CDR3 has 14 residues. Germline V gene data show CDR1 as SQVTM and CDR2 as ANQGSEA.

This rearrangement joins TRBV30 to TRBJ1-3; D remains unclear. This CDR3 spans 13 amino acids. With 1 base removed from V and 3 bases from J, the gap between germline ends came to 7 bases. Germline V gives CDR1 GTSNPN, CDR2 SVGIG (reference sequence). The CDR3 sequence is CAWSGGSGNTIYF. CDR3 bases: TGTGCCTGGAGTGGTGGGAGTGGAAACACCATATATTTT.

This clonotype was seen only a few times. V usage is TRBV12-3 or TRBV12-4 and J usage is TRBJ2-3, with TRBD2 identical over 12 bases. The trim removed 8 bases at V and 4 bases at J, leaving 7 bases unmatched. The CDR3 is 15 residues long. The CDR3 DNA reads TGTGCCAGCGGCACTAGCGGGAGGACCGCAGATACGCAGTATTTT. Translated, it gives CASGTSGRTADTQYF.

At least ten counts were recorded for this clonotype. This chain links TRBV20-1 with TRBJ2-7, with 8 bases that match TRBD1. With V trimmed by 5 bases and J by 6 bases, 9 bases remained unmatched. Per germline, CDR1 DFQATT and CDR2 SNEGSKA (reference sequence). The CDR3 runs to 13 residues. The DNA of the CDR3 is TGCAGTGCTGCCGGACAGGGACACGTCGAGCAGTACTTC. It codes for CSAAGQGHVEQYF.